This TCR beta chain is drawn from a study of human T cells and chemical hapten exposure. General observations from the study: The study found that DPC sensitization did not change TCRs above 1 in 1000 frequency.

This clonotype occurred many times. Its target is unknown. Unique molecular identifiers were affixed to discrete cDNA molecules within the library. MiXCR was run by TCRdb on the RACE reads, yielding one entry per CDR3 protein. Of about 30,000 distinct CDR3 sequences in the sample, approximately 6% were seen once. Time point in this sample: patch test 3, about 24 weeks after DPC sensitization. Stated treatment: therapeutic diphenylcyclopropenone sensitization with weekly scalp DPC. Prior to each patch test being applied, blood was drawn. Germline V CDR1 and CDR2: SQVTM, ANQGSEA. V was pared by 0 bases and J by 4 bases, with 12 bases between. This CDR3 comprises 14 residues.

The sequencing used whole blood, collected in connection with sensitization to the hapten diphenylcyclopropenone (DPC). The origin of this receptor is a young man with alopecia areata. Some clones in this sample may be carry-over from other donors' samples. The rearrangement joins TRBV29-1 to TRBJ2-5, with a tentative D call TRBD1 (6 bases). In nucleotides, the CDR3 is TGCAGCGTTGAAGATCGGTTGGGGGCAGAGACCCAGTACTTC. This gives the protein CSVEDRLGAETQYF.